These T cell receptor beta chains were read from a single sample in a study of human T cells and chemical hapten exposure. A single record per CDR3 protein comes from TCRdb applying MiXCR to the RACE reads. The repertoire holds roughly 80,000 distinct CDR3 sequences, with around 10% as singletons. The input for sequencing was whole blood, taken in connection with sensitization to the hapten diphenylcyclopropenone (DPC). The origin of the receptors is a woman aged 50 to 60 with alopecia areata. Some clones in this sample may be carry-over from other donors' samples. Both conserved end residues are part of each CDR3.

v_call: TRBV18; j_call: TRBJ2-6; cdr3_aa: CASSHKGSLGQVDSGANVLTF
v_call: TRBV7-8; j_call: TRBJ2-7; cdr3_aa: CASSSGGRLTPYEQYF
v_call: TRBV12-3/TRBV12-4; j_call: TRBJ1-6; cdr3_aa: CASSGTALYNSPLHF
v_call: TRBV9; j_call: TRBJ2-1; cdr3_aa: CASSVDMGEQFF
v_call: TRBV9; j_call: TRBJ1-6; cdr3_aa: CASSVDSLRSPLHF
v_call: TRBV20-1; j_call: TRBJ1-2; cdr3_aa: CSARDRVGSASGYTF
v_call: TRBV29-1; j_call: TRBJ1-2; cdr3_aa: CSVGQGIPQRGYTF
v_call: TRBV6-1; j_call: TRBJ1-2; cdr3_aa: CASGASYGYTF
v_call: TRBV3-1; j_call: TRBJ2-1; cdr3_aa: CASSQVGTSSYNEQFF
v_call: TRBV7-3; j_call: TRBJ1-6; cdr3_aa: CASSHSGRARNSPLHF
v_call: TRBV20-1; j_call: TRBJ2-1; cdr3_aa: CSATPGTTPWNEQFF
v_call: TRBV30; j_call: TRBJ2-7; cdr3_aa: CAWSGSSGDYEQYF
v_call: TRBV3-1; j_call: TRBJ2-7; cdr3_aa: CASSFHFSYEQYF
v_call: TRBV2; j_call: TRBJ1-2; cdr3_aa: CASSPGIPYGYTF
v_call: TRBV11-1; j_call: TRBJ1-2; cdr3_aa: CASSLGQTNYGYTF
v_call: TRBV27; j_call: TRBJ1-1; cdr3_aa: CASSSWGQWRGEAFF
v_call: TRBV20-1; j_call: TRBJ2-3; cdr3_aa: CSARDRPRTLTDTQYF
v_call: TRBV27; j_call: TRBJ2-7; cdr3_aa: CASSPSWWAYEQYF
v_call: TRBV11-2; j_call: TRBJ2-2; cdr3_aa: CASSISGGVRTGELFF
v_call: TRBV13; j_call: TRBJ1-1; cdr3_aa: CASSLRVRGSTEAFF
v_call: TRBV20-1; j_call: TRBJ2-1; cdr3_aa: CSARDAAFGAGFEQFF
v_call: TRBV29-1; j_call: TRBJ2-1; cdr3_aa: CSVVGTSGYNEQFF
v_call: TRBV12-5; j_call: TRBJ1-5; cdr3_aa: CASGLVRFGQPQHF
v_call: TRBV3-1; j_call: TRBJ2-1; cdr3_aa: CASSQARETYNEQFF
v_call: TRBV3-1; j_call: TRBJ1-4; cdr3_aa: CASKFRGNEKLFF
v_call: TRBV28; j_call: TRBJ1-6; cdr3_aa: CASSSQGSYNSPLHF
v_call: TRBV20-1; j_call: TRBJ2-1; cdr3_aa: CSARDMATSGRVRYNEQFF
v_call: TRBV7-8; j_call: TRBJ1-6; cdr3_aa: CASSLWPGENSPLHF
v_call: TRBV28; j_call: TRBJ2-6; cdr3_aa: CASSAGHLSGANVLTF
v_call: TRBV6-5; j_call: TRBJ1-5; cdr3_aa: CASSRTVYQPQHF
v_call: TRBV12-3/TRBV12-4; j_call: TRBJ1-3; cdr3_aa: CASSQGHVAGNTIYF
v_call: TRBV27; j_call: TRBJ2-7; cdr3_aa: CASRGVEQYF
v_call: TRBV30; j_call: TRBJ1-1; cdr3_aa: CAWSVRVFRQKNTEAFF
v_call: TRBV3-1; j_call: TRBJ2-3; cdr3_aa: CASRKAGTGQDTQYF
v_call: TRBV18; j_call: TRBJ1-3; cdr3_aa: CASSPPTGGARGNTIYF
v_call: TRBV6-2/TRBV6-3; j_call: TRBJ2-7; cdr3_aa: CASRQTMTGNSYEQYF
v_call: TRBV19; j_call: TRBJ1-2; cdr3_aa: CASSNPFRDASGCGYTF
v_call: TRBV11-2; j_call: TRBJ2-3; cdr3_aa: CTSSLLSRLAGDTDTQYF
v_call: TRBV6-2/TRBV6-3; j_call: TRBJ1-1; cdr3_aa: CASSYSRWAMNTEAFF
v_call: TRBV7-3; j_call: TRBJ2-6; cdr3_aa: CASSAYRASSGANVLTF
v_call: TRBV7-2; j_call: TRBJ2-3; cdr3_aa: CASSPRAGSDTQYF
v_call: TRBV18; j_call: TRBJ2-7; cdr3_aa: CASSPPPAAGFSYEQYF
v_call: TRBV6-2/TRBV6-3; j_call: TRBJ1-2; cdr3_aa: CASIPTGKYYGYTF
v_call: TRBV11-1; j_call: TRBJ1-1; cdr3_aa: CASRRKRANTEAFF
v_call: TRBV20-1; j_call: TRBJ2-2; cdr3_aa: CSASPSDSNTGELFF
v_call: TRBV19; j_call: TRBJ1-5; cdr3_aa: CASSITGGNQPQHF
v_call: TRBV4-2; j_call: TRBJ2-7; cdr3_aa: CASSQFSGDRHEQYF
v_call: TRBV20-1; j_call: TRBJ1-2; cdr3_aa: CSARDNPAYGYTF
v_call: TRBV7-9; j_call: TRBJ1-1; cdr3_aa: CASSRNRGGLIETEAFF
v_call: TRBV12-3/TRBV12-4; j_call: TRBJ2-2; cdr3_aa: CASQVTPNTGELFF
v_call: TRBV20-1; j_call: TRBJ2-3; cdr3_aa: CSATDWEDTQYF
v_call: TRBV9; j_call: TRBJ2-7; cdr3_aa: CASSPSGSYEQYF
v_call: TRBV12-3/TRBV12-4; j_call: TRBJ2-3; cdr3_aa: CASDRGPADTQYF
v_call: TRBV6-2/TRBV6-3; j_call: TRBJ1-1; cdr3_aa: CASIIDGRRNTEAFF
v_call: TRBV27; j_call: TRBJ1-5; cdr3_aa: CASRPRGPSNQPQHF
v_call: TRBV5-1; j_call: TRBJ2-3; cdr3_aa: CASAVPLAGGLTDTQYF
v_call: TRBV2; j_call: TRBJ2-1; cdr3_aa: CASTGQGRNEQFF
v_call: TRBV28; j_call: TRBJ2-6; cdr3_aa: CASAGRGSSGANVLTF
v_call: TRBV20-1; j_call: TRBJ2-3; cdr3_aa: CSAVFRGVTDTQYF